A selection of T cell receptor beta chains follows, all from one sample in a study of CD4 T cells in relation to SARS-CoV-2 and coronaviruses. Libraries were prepared by immunoSEQ multiplex PCR; TCRdb keeps only in-frame clonotypes and omits some of them. The sample holds tens of thousands of clones; over 90% are singletons and the top ten take 0.2% to 0.25%. Sequencing was done on a sample of naive CD4+ T cells from PBMCs. The receptors shown here come from a human donor in good health. The CDR3 runs from the conserved cysteine through the conserved F or W. The D gene is left open where the match is weak. Clone size is given for some rows only: seen once, a few or many times, or a class if the clone is expanded.

D: TRBD2; V: TRBV9; J: TRBJ2-1; size: NA; CDR3: CASSVGTSGNEQFF; DNA: TGTGCCAGCAGCGTAGGGACTAGCGGCAATGAGCAGTTCTTC
D: TRBD2; V: TRBV11-2; J: TRBJ2-1; size: NA; CDR3: CASSPTAGVTEQFF; DNA: TGTGCCAGCAGCCCCACGGCGGGAGTCACTGAGCAGTTCTTC
D: TRBD1; V: TRBV18; J: TRBJ1-2; size: NA; CDR3: CASSPETGTVYGYTF; DNA: TGTGCCAGCTCACCCGAAACCGGGACAGTTTATGGCTACACCTTC
D: NA; V: TRBV7-8; J: TRBJ1-2; size: NA; CDR3: CASSLNRAGKDGYTF; DNA: TGTGCCAGCAGCTTAAATAGGGCAGGGAAGGATGGCTACACCTTC
D: NA; V: TRBV7-2; J: TRBJ1-6; size: NA; CDR3: CASSLFPQGGANSPLHF; DNA: TGTGCCAGCAGCCTCTTTCCGCAGGGAGGCGCGAATTCACCCCTCCACTTT
D: TRBD1; V: TRBV29-1; J: TRBJ2-5; size: NA; CDR3: CSVTIGTGSDQTQYF; DNA: TGCAGCGTTACGATAGGGACAGGGTCCGACCAGACCCAGTACTTC
D: NA; V: TRBV12-3/TRBV12-4; J: TRBJ1-5; size: NA; CDR3: CASSFTGIQPQHF; DNA: TGTGCCAGCAGTTTCACGGGGATTCAGCCCCAGCATTTT
D: NA; V: TRBV7-2; J: TRBJ2-7; size: NA; CDR3: CASSTGPSLGEQYF; DNA: TGTGCCAGCAGCACCGGACCGTCCTTGGGCGAGCAGTACTTC
D: NA; V: TRBV2; J: TRBJ2-5; size: NA; CDR3: CASRDPGTETQYF; DNA: TGTGCCAGCAGGGACCCCGGGACAGAGACCCAGTACTTC
D: TRBD1; V: TRBV28; J: TRBJ2-7; size: NA; CDR3: CASSLPGQGYEQYF; DNA: TGTGCCAGCAGCCTCCCGGGACAGGGTTACGAGCAGTACTTC
D: TRBD2; V: TRBV5-8; J: TRBJ2-5; size: NA; CDR3: CASSYGRTSGEETQYF; DNA: TGTGCCAGCAGCTACGGGAGGACTAGCGGGGAAGAGACCCAGTACTTC
D: TRBD1; V: TRBV5-1; J: TRBJ2-6; size: once; CDR3: CASNDLFRDRGPGANVLTF; DNA: TGCGCCAGCAACGACCTTTTCCGGGACAGGGGGCCTGGGGCCAACGTCCTGACTTTC
D: NA; V: TRBV11-3; J: TRBJ2-6; size: NA; CDR3: CASSPGGSGANVLTF; DNA: TGTGCCAGCAGCCCAGGGGGGTCTGGGGCCAACGTCCTGACTTTC
D: NA; V: TRBV10-1; J: TRBJ2-2; size: NA; CDR3: CASKTGKVPGELFF; DNA: TGCGCCAGCAAAACGGGAAAGGTTCCCGGGGAGCTGTTTTTT
D: NA; V: TRBV6-5; J: TRBJ1-5; size: NA; CDR3: CASRQGSQPQHF; DNA: TGTGCCAGCAGGCAGGGGAGTCAGCCCCAGCATTTT
D: NA; V: TRBV19; J: TRBJ2-7; size: NA; CDR3: CASSIAGYEQYF; DNA: TGTGCCAGTAGTATAGCCGGATACGAGCAGTACTTC
D: TRBD1; V: TRBV30; J: TRBJ2-6; size: NA; CDR3: CAWSQGQYFSGANVLTF; DNA: TGTGCCTGGAGTCAGGGACAGTATTTCTCTGGGGCCAACGTCCTGACTTTC